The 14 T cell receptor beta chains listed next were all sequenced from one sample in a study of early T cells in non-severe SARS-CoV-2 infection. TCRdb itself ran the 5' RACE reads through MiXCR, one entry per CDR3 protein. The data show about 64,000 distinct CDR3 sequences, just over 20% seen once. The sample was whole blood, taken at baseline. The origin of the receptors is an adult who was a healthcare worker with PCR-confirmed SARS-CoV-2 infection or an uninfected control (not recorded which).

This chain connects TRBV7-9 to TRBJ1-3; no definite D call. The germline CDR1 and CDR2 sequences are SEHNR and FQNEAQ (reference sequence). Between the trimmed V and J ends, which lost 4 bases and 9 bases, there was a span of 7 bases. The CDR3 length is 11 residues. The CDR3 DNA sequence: TGTGCCAGCAGCTGGGCAGGCACCATATATTTT. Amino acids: CASSWAGTIYF.

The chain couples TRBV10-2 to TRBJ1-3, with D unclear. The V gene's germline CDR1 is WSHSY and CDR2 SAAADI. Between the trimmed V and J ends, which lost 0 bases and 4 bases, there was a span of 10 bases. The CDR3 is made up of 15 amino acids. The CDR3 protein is CASSESNLLGNTIYF. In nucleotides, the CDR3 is TGCGCCAGCAGTGAGTCTAACCTCCTCGGAAACACCATATATTTT.

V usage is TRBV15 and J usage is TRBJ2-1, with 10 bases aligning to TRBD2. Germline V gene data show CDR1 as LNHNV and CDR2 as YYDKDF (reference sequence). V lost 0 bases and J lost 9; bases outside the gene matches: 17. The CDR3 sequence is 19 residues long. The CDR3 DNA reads TGTGCCACCAGCAGAGATGCCCCACTCTTGAGCGGGGGGGACGGTGAGCAGTTCTTC. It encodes CATSRDAPLLSGGDGEQFF. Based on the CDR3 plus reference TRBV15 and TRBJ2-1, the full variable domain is DAMVIQNPRYQVTQFGKPVTLSCSQTLNHNVMYWYQQKSSQAPKLLFHYYDKDFNNEADTPDNFQSRRPNTSFCFLDIRSPGLGDTAMYLCATSRDAPLLSGGDGEQFFGPGTRLTVL.

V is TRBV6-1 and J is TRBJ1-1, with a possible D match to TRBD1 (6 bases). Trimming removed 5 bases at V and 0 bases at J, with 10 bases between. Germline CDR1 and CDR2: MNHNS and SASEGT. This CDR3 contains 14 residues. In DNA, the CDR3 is TGTGCCAGCAGTACAGGACAGTTGAACACTGAAGCTTTCTTT. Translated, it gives CASSTGQLNTEAFF.

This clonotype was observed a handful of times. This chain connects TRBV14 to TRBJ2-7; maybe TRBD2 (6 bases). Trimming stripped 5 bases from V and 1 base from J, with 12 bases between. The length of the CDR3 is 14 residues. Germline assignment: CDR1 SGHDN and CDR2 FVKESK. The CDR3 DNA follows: TGTGCCAGCAGCTGGGAAGGAGGGTCCTACGAGCAGTACTTC. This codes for CASSWEGGSYEQYF.

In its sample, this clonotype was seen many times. CDR3 sequence reads: CSARSWGGVGGSKNIQYF. The CDR3 region has the DNA TGCAGTGCTAGATCATGGGGAGGGGTTGGCGGTTCCAAAAACATTCAGTACTTC. The chain carries TRBV20-1 and TRBJ2-4, with 7 positions matching TRBD2. The CDR3 is 18 residues long. V dropped 2 bases and J dropped 2; count of bases not matched to a gene: 15. The germline V gene encodes CDR1 DFQATT and CDR2 SNEGSKA (reference sequence).

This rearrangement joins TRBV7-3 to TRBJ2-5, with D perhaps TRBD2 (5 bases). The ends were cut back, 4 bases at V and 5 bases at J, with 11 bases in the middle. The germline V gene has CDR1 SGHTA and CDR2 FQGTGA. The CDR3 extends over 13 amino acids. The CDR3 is CASSSGGEETQYF. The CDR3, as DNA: TGTGCCAGCAGCTCTGGTGGGGAGGAGACCCAGTACTTC.

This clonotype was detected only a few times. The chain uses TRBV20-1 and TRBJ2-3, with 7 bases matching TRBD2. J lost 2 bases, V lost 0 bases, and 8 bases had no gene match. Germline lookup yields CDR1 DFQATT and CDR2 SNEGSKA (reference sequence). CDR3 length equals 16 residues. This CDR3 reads CSARELAGVNTDTQYF. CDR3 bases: TGCAGTGCTAGAGAACTTGCGGGGGTTAACACAGATACGCAGTATTTT.

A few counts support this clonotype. CDR3 loop: CASSSSSTDTQYF. The CDR3 nucleotides read TGTGCCAGCAGCTCCTCTAGCACAGATACGCAGTATTTT. The chain uses TRBV7-3 and TRBJ2-3; D not certain. From germline, CDR1 is SGHTA and CDR2 FQGTGA. With 4 bases removed from V and 0 bases from J, the gap between germline ends came to 5 bases. CDR3 size: 13 residues.

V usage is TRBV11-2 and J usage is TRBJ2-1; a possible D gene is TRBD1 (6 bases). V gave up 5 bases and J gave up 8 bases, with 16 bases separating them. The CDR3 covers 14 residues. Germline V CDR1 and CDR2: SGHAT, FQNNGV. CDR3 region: CASSERGRGDEQFF. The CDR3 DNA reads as TGTGCCAGCAGCGAACGCGGCAGGGGCGATGAGCAGTTCTTC.

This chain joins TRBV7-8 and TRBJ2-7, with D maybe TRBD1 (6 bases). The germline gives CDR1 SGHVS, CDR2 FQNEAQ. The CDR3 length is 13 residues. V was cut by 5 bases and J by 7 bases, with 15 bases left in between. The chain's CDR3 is CASSHGQSGEQYF. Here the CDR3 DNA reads TGTGCCAGCAGCCATGGACAGTCTGGAGAGCAGTACTTC. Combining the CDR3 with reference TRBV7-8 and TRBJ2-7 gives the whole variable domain GAGVSQSPRYKVAKRGQDVALRCDPISGHVSLFWYQQALGQGPEFLTYFQNEAQLDKSGLPSDRFFAERPEGSVSTLKIQRTQQEDSAVYLCASSHGQSGEQYFGPGTRLTVT.

This chain's CDR3 is CASSVRDSNQPQHF. DNA for the CDR3: TGTGCCAGCAGTGTACGGGATAGCAATCAGCCCCAGCATTTT. The genes are TRBV6-1 and TRBJ1-5, with D hard to call. This CDR3 has 14 amino acids. Germline values: CDR1 MNHNS, CDR2 SASEGT. With 4 bases removed from V and 0 bases from J, the gap between germline ends came to 7 bases.

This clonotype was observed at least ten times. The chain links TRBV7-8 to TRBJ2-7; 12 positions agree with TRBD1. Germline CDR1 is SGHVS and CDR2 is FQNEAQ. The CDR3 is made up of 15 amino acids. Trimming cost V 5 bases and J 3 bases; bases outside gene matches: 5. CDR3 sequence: CASSMGTGGLYEQYF. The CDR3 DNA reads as TGTGCCAGCAGCATGGGGACAGGGGGCCTCTACGAGCAGTACTTC. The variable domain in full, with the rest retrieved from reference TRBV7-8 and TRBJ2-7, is GAGVSQSPRYKVAKRGQDVALRCDPISGHVSLFWYQQALGQGPEFLTYFQNEAQLDKSGLPSDRFFAERPEGSVSTLKIQRTQQEDSAVYLCASSMGTGGLYEQYFGPGTRLTVT.

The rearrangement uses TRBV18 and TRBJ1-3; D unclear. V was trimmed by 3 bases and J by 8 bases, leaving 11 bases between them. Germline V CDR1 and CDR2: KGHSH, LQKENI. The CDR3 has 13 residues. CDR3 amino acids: CASSPGLEDTIYF. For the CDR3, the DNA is TGTGCCAGCTCACCCGGCCTGGAGGACACCATATATTTT.